Here is one TCR beta chain with its context. The germline CDR1 and CDR2 sequences are SGHVS and FQNEAQ. V gave up 1 base and J gave up 9 bases; unmatched junction bases: 9. This CDR3 comprises 15 residues. These data are taken from a study of blood T cell repertoires in COVID-19. Study background: COVID-19 samples, acute and convalescent, were from the United States, Italy and Spain. The analysed material was cDNA or gDNA that came from T cells, B-cell-depleted T cells, or PBMCs.

In the source study's methods: Reference gene primers were amplified, and this amplification served to estimate nucleated cell counts. TCRdb's copy holds only in-frame clones and misses some; the assay was immunoSEQ multiplex PCR. The V and J calls and clone size come from that table; D and trimming were worked out from the DNA. Among some 96,000 clones listed, just under 80% were seen once. The chain is built from TRBV7-8 and TRBJ2-1, with 7 bases identical to TRBD2. Specimen: peripheral blood. The sequence was collected from a woman in her sixties or seventies with acute or convalescent COVID-19. The CDR3 DNA follows: TGTGCCAGCAGCTTAGAGGATGGACTAGTGAGTGAGCAGTTCTTC. This encodes CASSLEDGLVSEQFF.